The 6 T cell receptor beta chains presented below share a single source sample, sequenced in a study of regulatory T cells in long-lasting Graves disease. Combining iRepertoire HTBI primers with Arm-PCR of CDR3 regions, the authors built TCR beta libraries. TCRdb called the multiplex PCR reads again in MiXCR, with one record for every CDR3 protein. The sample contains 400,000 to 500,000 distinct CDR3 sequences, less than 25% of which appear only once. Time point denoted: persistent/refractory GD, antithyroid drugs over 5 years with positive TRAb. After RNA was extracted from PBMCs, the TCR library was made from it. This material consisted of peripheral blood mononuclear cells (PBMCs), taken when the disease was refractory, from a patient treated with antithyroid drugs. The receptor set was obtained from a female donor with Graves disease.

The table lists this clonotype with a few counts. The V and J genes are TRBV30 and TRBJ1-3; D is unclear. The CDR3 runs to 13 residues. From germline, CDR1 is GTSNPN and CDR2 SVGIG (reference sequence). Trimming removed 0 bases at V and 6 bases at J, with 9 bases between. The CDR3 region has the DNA TGTGCCTGGAGTGTAAAGGGAGCAAACACCATATATTTT. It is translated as CAWSVKGANTIYF.

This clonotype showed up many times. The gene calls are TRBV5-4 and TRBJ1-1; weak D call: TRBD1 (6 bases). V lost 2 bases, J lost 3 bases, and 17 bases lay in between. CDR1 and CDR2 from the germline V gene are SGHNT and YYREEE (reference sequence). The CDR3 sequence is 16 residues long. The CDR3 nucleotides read TGTGCCAGCAGCTTCACAGGGTTTTCCTCAGACACTGAAGCTTTCTTT. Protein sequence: CASSFTGFSSDTEAFF.

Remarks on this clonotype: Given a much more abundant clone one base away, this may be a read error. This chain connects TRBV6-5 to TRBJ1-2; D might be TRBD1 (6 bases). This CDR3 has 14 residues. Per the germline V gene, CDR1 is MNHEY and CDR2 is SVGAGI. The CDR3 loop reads CASSYDRTLRGFTF. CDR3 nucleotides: TGTGCCAGCAGCTACGACAGGACTTTACGTGGCTTCACCTTC.

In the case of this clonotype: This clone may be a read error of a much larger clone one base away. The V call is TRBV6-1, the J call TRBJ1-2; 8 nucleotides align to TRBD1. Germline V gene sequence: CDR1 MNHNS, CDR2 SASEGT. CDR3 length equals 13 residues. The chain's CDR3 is CANSEGQGYGYTF. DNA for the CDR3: TGTGCCAACAGTGAAGGACAGGGCTATGGCTACACCTTC.

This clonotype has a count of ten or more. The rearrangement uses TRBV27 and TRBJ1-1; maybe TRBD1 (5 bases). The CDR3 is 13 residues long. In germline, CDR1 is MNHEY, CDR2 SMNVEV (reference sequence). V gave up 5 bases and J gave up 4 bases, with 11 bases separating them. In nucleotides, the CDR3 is TGTGCCAGCAGTATCCCCGGGGGCACTGAAGCTTTCTTT. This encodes CASSIPGGTEAFF.

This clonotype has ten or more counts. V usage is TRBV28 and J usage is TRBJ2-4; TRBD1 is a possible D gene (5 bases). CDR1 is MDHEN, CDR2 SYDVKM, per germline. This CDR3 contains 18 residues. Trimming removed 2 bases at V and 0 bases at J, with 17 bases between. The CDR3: CASSLQAGSILAKNIQYF. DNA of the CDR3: TGTGCCAGCAGTTTACAGGCAGGGTCCATCTTAGCCAAAAACATTCAGTACTTC.